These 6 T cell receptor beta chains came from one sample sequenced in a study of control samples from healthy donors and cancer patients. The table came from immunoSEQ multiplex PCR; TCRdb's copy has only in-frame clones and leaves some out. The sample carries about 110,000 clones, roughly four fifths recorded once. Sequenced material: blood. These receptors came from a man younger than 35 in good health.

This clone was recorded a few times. This CDR3 reads CASSVQGNQPQHF. The DNA of the CDR3 is TGTGCCAGTAGTGTACAGGGCAATCAGCCCCAGCATTTT. The chain employs TRBV19 and TRBJ1-5, with a weak D call TRBD1 (5 bases). Looked up from germline, CDR1 is LNHDA and CDR2 is SQIVND (reference sequence). The CDR3 sequence is 13 residues long. Deletions cut 5 bases from V and 2 bases from J, with 7 bases between. Combining the CDR3 with reference TRBV19 and TRBJ1-5 gives the whole variable domain DGGITQSPKYLFRKEGQNVTLSCEQNLNHDAMYWYRQDPGQGLRLIYYSQIVNDFQKGDIAEGYSVSREKKESFPLTVTSAQKNPTAFYLCASSVQGNQPQHFGDGTRLSIL.

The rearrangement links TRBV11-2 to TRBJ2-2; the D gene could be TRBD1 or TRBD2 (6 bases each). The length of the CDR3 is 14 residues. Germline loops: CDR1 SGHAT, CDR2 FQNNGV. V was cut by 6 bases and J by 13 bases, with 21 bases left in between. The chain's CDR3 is CASSLRGTGLVLFF. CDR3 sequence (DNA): TGTGCCAGCAGTCTGAGGGGGACTGGTCTGGTGCTGTTTTTT.

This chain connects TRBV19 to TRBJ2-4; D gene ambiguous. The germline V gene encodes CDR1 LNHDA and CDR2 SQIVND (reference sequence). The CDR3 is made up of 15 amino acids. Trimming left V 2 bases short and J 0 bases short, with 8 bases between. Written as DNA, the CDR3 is TGTGCCAGTAGTATAACGCCAATAGCCAAAAACATTCAGTACTTC. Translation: CASSITPIAKNIQYF.

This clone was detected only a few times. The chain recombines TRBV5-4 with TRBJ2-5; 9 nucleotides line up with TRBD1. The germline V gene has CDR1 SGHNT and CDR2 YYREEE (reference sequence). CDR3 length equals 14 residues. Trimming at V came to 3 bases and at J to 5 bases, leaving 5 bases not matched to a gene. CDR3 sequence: CASSSRTGEETQYF. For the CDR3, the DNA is TGTGCCAGCAGCTCTCGGACAGGGGAGGAGACCCAGTACTTC.

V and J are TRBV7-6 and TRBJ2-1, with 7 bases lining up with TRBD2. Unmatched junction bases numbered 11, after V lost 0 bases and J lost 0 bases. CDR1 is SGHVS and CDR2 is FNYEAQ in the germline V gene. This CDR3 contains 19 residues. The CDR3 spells CASSLAPMGGASSYNEQFF. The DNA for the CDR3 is TGTGCCAGCAGCTTAGCCCCAATGGGAGGGGCCAGCTCCTACAATGAGCAGTTCTTC. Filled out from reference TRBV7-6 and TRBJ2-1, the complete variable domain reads GAGVSQSPRYKVTKRGQDVALRCDPISGHVSLYWYRQALGQGPEFLTYFNYEAQQDKSGLPNDRFSAERPEGSISTLTIQRTEQRDSAMYRCASSLAPMGGASSYNEQFFGPGTRLTVL.

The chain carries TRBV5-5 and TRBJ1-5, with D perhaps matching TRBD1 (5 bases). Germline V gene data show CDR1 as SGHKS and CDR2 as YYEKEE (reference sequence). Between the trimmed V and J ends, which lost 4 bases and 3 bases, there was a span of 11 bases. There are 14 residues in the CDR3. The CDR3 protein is CASSMQGTNQPQHF. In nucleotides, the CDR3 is TGTGCCAGCAGCATGCAGGGTACCAATCAGCCCCAGCATTTT. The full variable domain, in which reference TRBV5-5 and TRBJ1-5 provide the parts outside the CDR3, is DAGVTQSPTHLIKTRGQQVTLRCSPISGHKSVSWYQQVLGQGPQFIFQYYEKEERGRGNFPDRFSARQFPNYSSELNVNALLLGDSALYLCASSMQGTNQPQHFGDGTRLSIL.